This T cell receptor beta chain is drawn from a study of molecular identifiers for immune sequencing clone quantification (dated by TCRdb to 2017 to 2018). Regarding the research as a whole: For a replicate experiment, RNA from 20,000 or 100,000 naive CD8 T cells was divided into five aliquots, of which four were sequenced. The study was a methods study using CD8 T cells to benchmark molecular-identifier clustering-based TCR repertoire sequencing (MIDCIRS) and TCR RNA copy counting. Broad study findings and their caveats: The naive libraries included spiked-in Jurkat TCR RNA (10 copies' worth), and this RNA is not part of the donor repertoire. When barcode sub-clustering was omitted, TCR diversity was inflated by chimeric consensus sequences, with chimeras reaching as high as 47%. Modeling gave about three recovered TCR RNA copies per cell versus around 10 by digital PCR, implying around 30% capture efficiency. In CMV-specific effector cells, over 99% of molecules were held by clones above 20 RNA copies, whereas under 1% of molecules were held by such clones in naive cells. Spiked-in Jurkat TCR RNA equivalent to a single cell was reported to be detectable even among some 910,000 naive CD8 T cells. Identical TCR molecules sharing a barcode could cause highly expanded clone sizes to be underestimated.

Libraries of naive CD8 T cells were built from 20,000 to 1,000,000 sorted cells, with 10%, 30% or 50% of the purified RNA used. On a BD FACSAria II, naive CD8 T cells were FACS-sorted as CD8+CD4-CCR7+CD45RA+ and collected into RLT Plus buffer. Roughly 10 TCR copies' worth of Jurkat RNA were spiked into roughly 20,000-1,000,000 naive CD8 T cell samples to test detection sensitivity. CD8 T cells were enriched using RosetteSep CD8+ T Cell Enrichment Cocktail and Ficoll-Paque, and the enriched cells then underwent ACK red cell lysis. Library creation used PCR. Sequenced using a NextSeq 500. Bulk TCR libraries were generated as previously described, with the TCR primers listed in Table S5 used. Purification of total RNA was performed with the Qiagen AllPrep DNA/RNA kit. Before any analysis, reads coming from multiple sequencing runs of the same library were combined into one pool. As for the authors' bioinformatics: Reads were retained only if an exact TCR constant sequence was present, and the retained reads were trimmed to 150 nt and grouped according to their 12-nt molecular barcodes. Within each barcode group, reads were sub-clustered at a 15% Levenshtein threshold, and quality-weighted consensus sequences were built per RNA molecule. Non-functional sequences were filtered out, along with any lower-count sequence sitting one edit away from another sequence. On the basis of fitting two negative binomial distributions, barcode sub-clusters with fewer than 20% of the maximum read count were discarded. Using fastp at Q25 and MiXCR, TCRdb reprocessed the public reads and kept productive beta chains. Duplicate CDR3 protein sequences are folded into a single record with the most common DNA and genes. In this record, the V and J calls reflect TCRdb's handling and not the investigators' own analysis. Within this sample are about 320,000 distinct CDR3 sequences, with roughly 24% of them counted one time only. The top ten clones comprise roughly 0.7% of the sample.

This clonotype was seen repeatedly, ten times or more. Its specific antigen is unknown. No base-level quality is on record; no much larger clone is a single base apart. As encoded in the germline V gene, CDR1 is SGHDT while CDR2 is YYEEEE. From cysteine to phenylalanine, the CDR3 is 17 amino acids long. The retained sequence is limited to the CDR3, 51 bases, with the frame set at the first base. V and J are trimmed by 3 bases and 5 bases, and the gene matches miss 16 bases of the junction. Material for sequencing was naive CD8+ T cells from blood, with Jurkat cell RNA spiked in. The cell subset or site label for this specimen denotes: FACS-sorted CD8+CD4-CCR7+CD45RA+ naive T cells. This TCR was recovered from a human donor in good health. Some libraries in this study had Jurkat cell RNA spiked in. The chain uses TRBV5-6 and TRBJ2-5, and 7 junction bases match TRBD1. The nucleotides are TGTGCCAGCAGCTCACTTCCAGACAGGGTTGGGTCCGAGACCCAGTACTTC. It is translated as CASSSLPDRVGSETQYF.